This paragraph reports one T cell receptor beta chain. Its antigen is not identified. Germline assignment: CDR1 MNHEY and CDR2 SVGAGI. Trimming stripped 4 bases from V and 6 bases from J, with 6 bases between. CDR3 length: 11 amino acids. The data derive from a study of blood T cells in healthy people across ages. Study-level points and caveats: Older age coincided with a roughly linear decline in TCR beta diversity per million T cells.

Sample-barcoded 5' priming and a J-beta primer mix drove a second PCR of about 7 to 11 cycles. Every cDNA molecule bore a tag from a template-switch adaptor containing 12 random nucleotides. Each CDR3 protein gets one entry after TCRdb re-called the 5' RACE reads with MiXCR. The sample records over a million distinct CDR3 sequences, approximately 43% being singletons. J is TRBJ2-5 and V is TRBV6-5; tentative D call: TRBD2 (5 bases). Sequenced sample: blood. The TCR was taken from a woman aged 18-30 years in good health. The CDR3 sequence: CASSSGKTQYF. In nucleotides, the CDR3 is TGTGCCAGCAGTTCCGGGAAGACCCAGTACTTC.